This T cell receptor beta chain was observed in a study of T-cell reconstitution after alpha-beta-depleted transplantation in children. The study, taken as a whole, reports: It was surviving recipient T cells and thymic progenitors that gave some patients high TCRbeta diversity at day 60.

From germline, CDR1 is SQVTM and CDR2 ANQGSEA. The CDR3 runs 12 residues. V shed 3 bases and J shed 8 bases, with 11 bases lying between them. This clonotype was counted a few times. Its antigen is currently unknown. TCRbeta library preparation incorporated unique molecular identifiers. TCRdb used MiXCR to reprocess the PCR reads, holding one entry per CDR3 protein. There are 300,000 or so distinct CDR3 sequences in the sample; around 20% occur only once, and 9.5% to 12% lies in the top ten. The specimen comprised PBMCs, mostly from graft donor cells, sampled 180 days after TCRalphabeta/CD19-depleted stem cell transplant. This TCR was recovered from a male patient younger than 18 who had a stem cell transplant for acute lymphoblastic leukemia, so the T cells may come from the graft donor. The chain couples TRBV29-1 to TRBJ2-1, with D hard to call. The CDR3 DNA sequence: TGCAGCGTTGATGATCGGGCGTATGAGCAGTTCTTC. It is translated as CSVDDRAYEQFF.